The 32 T cell receptor beta chains presented below share a single source sample, sequenced in a study of PD-1 blockade in mismatch repair-deficient tumors. The assay was immunoSEQ multiplex PCR, and TCRdb's table has in-frame clones only and misses some. Here the sample spans some 110,000 clones, 60% to 85% being singletons. Sequences were derived from peripheral blood, sampled 60 weeks after starting pembrolizumab. These receptors all come from an adult with mismatch repair-deficient cancer.

This sequence joins TRBV20-1 and TRBJ2-5; D gene unclear. CDR3 length: 11 amino acids. The germline V and J ends were trimmed by 0 bases and 2 bases, with 1 base remaining between them. Germline V gene sequence: CDR1 DFQATT, CDR2 SNEGSKA (reference sequence). Here the CDR3 reads CSARDQETQYF. Here the CDR3 DNA reads TGCAGTGCTAGAGATCAAGAGACCCAGTACTTC.

The gene calls are TRBV5-5 and TRBJ2-2, with TRBD1 as a possible D gene (6 bases). Trimming removed 6 bases from V and 2 bases from J, with 14 bases in between. Germline CDR1 and CDR2: SGHKS and YYEKEE (reference sequence). The CDR3 length is 15 residues. The DNA for the CDR3 is TGTGCCAGCAACGAGGGGGTCGAAAACACCGGGGAGCTGTTTTTT. Protein product: CASNEGVENTGELFF.

The chain couples TRBV11-2 to TRBJ2-1; perhaps TRBD2 as D (6 bases). V dropped 8 bases and J dropped 8 bases, with 19 bases sitting between them. This CDR3 has 14 amino acids. From germline, CDR1 is SGHAT and CDR2 FQNNGV. The CDR3 protein is CASGTSFDIYEQFF. CDR3 in DNA: TGTGCCAGCGGAACTAGCTTTGATATCTATGAGCAGTTCTTC.

This clone was observed a few times. The chain joins TRBV30 to TRBJ1-3; D is perhaps TRBD1 (6 bases). The CDR3 loop spans 14 amino acids. Germline V gives CDR1 GTSNPN, CDR2 SVGIG (reference sequence). V was cut by 4 bases and J by 3 bases, with 13 bases left in between. For the CDR3, the DNA is TGTGCCTGGACCCGGGACACCTATGGAAACACCATATATTTT. This codes for CAWTRDTYGNTIYF.

The rearrangement joins TRBV5-8 to TRBJ1-1, with TRBD1 matching over 8 bases. This CDR3 is 16 amino acids long. Per germline, CDR1 SGHTS and CDR2 YDEGEE. J gave up 0 bases and V 4 bases, and 8 bases lay outside the gene matches. CDR3 protein: CASSLTTGDMNTEAFF. CDR3 nucleotides: TGTGCCAGCAGCCTAACGACAGGGGACATGAACACTGAAGCTTTCTTT.

This sequence joins TRBV7-6 and TRBJ2-6, with TRBD1 as a possible D gene (5 bases). The germline V gene encodes CDR1 SGHVS and CDR2 FNYEAQ. V lost 5 bases to trimming and J lost 0 bases, with 11 bases between them. The CDR3 sequence is 16 residues long. The CDR3 nucleotides read TGTGCCAGCAGCCCAGGGCCCTACTCTGGGGCCAACGTCCTGACTTTC. Its protein product is CASSPGPYSGANVLTF.

The V and J genes are TRBV11-3 and TRBJ2-5; 9 bases align to TRBD2. CDR3 size: 12 residues. After removal of 4 bases from V and 14 bases from J, the junction contained 8 bases not matched to a gene. Per germline, CDR1 SGHNT and CDR2 YENEEA. The CDR3 is CASSSGPSGIYF. The CDR3 DNA is TGTGCCAGCAGCTCTGGCCCTAGCGGGATTTACTTC.

In its sample, this clone was seen a few times. V and J are TRBV4-1 and TRBJ2-7, with D uncertain. This CDR3 is built from 14 residues. The ends were cut back, 1 base at V and 4 bases at J, with 11 bases in the middle. The germline gives CDR1 MGHRA, CDR2 YSYEKL. CDR3 region: CASSQGYGLYEQYF. CDR3 DNA sequence: TGCGCCAGCAGCCAAGGGTATGGTCTTTACGAGCAGTACTTC.

This clone was counted only a few times. The rearrangement joins TRBV28 to TRBJ1-1, with 9 nucleotides matching TRBD1. The CDR3 is 17 amino acids. CDR1 is MDHEN and CDR2 is SYDVKM in the germline V gene. Losses at the gene ends were 3 bases for V and 1 base for J; bases not matched to a gene: 9. The chain's CDR3 is CASSFLVRDRANTEAFF. The CDR3, as DNA: TGTGCCAGCAGTTTCCTAGTCCGGGACAGGGCGAACACTGAAGCTTTCTTT.

The chain has TRBV6-5 and TRBJ2-2; possible D gene TRBD1, 5 bases. The CDR3 totals 13 residues. Germline V gives CDR1 MNHEY, CDR2 SVGAGI. V was trimmed by 6 bases and J by 10 bases, leaving 15 bases between them. Here the CDR3 reads CASSLRVGVELFF. As DNA, the CDR3 is TGTGCCAGCAGCCTCAGGGTTGGTGTGGAGCTGTTTTTT.

The CDR3 DNA reads as TGTGCCAGCACCGGGGACAGACTGAACACTGAAGCTTTCTTT. The encoded protein is CASTGDRLNTEAFF. This chain connects TRBV6-5 to TRBJ1-1; 7 nucleotides align to TRBD1. V shed 7 bases and J 0 bases; nucleotides not matched to a gene: 5. The CDR3 contains 14 residues. Germline CDR1 reads MNHEY; CDR2 reads SVGAGI.

The chain recombines TRBV7-9 with TRBJ1-5; D not resolved. This CDR3 comprises 16 residues. The ends were cut back, 2 bases at V and 1 base at J, with 12 bases in the middle. The germline V gene has CDR1 SEHNR and CDR2 FQNEAQ (reference sequence). CDR3 in amino acids: CASSLISGISNQPQHF. CDR3 in DNA: TGTGCCAGCAGCTTAATTTCGGGAATAAGCAATCAGCCCCAGCATTTT.

This chain uses TRBV4-1 with TRBJ2-7; D call uncertain. CDR3 length: 14 amino acids. V lost 3 bases and J 1 base, leaving 10 bases between the germline ends. Germline V gene data show CDR1 as MGHRA and CDR2 as YSYEKL. The CDR3 region has the DNA TGCGCCAGCAGCCAGTTGACGGAGTCCTACGAGCAGTACTTC. It codes for CASSQLTESYEQYF.

V usage is TRBV27 and J usage is TRBJ2-6; 7 nucleotides match TRBD2. The germline gives CDR1 MNHEY, CDR2 SMNVEV (reference sequence). There are 17 residues in the CDR3. V lost 7 bases and J lost 4; bases outside the gene matches: 13. The CDR3 coding sequence is TGTGCCAGCAACCCGGGGGGTACCTCTAGGGGGGCCAACGTCCTGACTTTC. Protein: CASNPGGTSRGANVLTF.

The rearrangement uses TRBV6-6 and TRBJ2-7; D is unresolved. V lost 5 bases and J 1 base, leaving 15 bases between the germline ends. This CDR3 contains 15 residues. Germline assignment: CDR1 MNHNY and CDR2 SVGAGI (reference sequence). CDR3 sequence (DNA): TGTGCCAGCAGTCCATTGAGGACCTCTTCCTACGAGCAGTACTTC. This translates into CASSPLRTSSYEQYF.

The chain employs TRBV11-3 and TRBJ2-7; D gene unclear. The CDR3 totals 11 residues. Between the trimmed V and J ends, which lost 4 bases and 1 base, there was a span of 2 bases. The germline gives CDR1 SGHNT, CDR2 YENEEA. The CDR3 loop is CASSSSYEQYF. Here the CDR3 DNA reads TGTGCCAGCAGCTCGTCCTACGAGCAGTACTTC.

V usage is TRBV2 and J usage is TRBJ1-2; TRBD1 aligns across 8 bases. Unmatched junction bases numbered 9, after V lost 6 bases and J lost 6 bases. From germline, CDR1 is SNHLY and CDR2 FYNNEI. This CDR3 spans 14 amino acids. This CDR3 reads CASRPTGASHGYTF. The CDR3 nucleotides read TGTGCCAGCAGACCGACAGGGGCCTCACATGGCTACACCTTC. The variable domain in full, completed from reference TRBV2 and TRBJ1-2, reads EPEVTQTPSHQVTQMGQEVILRCVPISNHLYFYWYRQILGQKVEFLVSFYNNEISEKSEIFDDQFSVERPDGSNFTLKIRSTKLEDSAMYFCASRPTGASHGYTFGSGTRLTVV.

This clone has more than one count but fewer than ten. This chain connects TRBV25-1 to TRBJ2-1; TRBD1 might be the D (5 bases). Trimming left V 3 bases short and J 4 bases short, with 22 bases between. Germline V gives CDR1 MGHDK, CDR2 SYGVNS. The CDR3 has 18 residues. The CDR3 sequence is CASSEGKGAKVRYNEQFF. CDR3 in DNA: TGTGCCAGCAGTGAGGGAAAAGGGGCTAAAGTTCGGTACAATGAGCAGTTCTTC.

The V and J genes are TRBV14 and TRBJ2-3; 10 positions match TRBD2. CDR1 and CDR2 from the germline V gene are SGHDN and FVKESK. This CDR3 contains 16 residues. Germline trimming cut 5 bases from V and 5 bases from J; bases unmatched to any gene: 10. In DNA, the CDR3 is TGTGCCAGCAGCGAAACCGGGACTAGCGTTCGAGATACGCAGTATTTT. This translates into CASSETGTSVRDTQYF.

Here the CDR3 DNA reads TGTGCCTGGAGTGTACGAACTAGGGGGTTCAATGAGCAGTTCTTC. This codes for CAWSVRTRGFNEQFF. The chain couples TRBV30 to TRBJ2-1, with TRBD1 as a possible D gene (6 bases). V was cut by 0 bases and J by 6 bases, with 15 bases left in between. Germline V gene lookup returns CDR1 GTSNPN and CDR2 SVGIG (reference sequence). This CDR3 is 15 amino acids long. The full variable domain, rest sourced from reference TRBV30 and TRBJ2-1, is SQTIHQWPATLVQPVGSPLSLECTVEGTSNPNLYWYRQAAGRGLQLLFYSVGIGQISSEVPQNLSASRPQDRQFILSSKKLLLSDSGFYLCAWSVRTRGFNEQFFGPGTRLTVL.

The chain carries TRBV7-2 and TRBJ2-7, with a weak D call TRBD2 (7 bases). Trimming cost V 8 bases and J 4 bases, with 18 bases left between them. CDR3 length equals 14 residues. Germline V gene lookup returns CDR1 SGHTA and CDR2 FQGNSA. The CDR3 loop is CASARGGLTYEQYF. The CDR3 DNA is TGTGCCAGCGCGAGGGGGGGACTAACTTACGAGCAGTACTTC.

CDR3 residues: CASSTFGDEQFF. CDR3 in DNA: TGTGCCAGTAGTACCTTCGGGGATGAGCAGTTCTTC. The gene calls are TRBV19 and TRBJ2-1; D may be TRBD2 (5 bases). Germline CDR1 is LNHDA and CDR2 is SQIVND (reference sequence). Trimming pared 4 bases from V and 8 bases from J, leaving 9 bases between. This CDR3 has 12 residues.

This chain uses TRBV5-1 with TRBJ2-3, with TRBD1 as a possible D gene (5 bases). Germline CDR1 and CDR2: SGHRS and YFSETQ. This CDR3 has 17 amino acids. V dropped 4 bases and J dropped 2 bases, with 20 bases sitting between them. The CDR3 sequence: CASSLLPVRGNTDTQYF. The DNA for the CDR3 is TGCGCCAGCAGCCTTCTCCCCGTTAGGGGTAACACAGATACGCAGTATTTT.

This clone showed up just once. The V call is TRBV7-2, the J call TRBJ2-7; a possible D gene is TRBD1 (5 bases). The V end lost 3 bases, the J end lost 4 bases, and 10 bases lay between the germline ends. Looked up from germline, CDR1 is SGHTA and CDR2 is FQGNSA. This CDR3 comprises 13 residues. DNA for the CDR3: TGTGCCAGCAGCTTCACCAGGGCGTACGAGCAGTACTTC. This gives the protein CASSFTRAYEQYF.

This chain connects TRBV6-6 to TRBJ2-7, with D perhaps assigned TRBD1 or TRBD2 (5 bases each). V shed 6 bases and J shed 6 bases, with 18 bases lying between them. Germline CDR1 MNHNY, CDR2 SVGAGI (reference sequence). The CDR3 runs to 14 residues. The CDR3 sequence: CASSLVSGAGEQYF. CDR3 DNA sequence: TGTGCCAGCAGCTTAGTTTCTGGGGCGGGCGAGCAGTACTTC.

V and J are TRBV29-1 and TRBJ2-2; no reliable D call. The germline V gene has CDR1 SQVTM and CDR2 ANQGSEA. The CDR3 has 13 amino acids. V lost 3 bases and J 4 bases, leaving 9 bases between the germline ends. The CDR3 here is CSVEGIGTGELFF. CDR3 DNA: TGCAGCGTTGAGGGGATCGGCACCGGGGAGCTGTTTTTT.

The table lists this clone with a count of one. The gene calls are TRBV7-9 and TRBJ1-4; TRBD1 is a possible D gene (6 bases). Germline V gene lookup returns CDR1 SEHNR and CDR2 FQNEAQ (reference sequence). The CDR3 is 11 residues long. CDR3 coding DNA: TGTGCAGGGGGGGTCATTGAAAAACTGTTTTTT. Its protein is CAGGVIEKLFF.

The chain is built from TRBV7-9 and TRBJ2-1; possibly TRBD1 for D (5 bases). Trimming took 5 bases from V and 0 from J, leaving 14 bases between them. Germline assignment: CDR1 SEHNR and CDR2 FQNEAQ (reference sequence). The CDR3 is 16 residues long. For the CDR3, the DNA is TGTGCCAGCAGCCCAAACAGGATCAGCTCCTACAATGAGCAGTTCTTC. Translated, it gives CASSPNRISSYNEQFF.

This clone was seen just once. The chain combines TRBV27 with TRBJ2-7; D remains unclear. The germline CDR1 and CDR2 sequences are MNHEY and SMNVEV (reference sequence). Trimming pared 2 bases from V and 3 bases from J, leaving 8 bases between. CDR3 length: 13 amino acids. CDR3 residues: CASSLGKGYEQYF. For the CDR3, the DNA is TGTGCCAGCAGTTTAGGGAAGGGCTACGAGCAGTACTTC.

This clone was picked up a small number of times. The chain links TRBV19 to TRBJ2-5, with D perhaps TRBD2 (5 bases). Trimming took off 10 bases at V and 2 bases at J, with 8 bases between the two ends. The germline V gene has CDR1 LNHDA and CDR2 SQIVND (reference sequence). CDR3 length: 11 residues. CDR3 region: CATTRQETQYF. CDR3 in DNA: TGTGCCACCACTAGGCAAGAGACCCAGTACTTC.

Of note for this clone: A clone one base away is much larger, so this may be a read error. Other DNA sequences in the same sample also yield this CDR3. This chain links TRBV7-9 with TRBJ1-2; D perhaps matches TRBD1 (6 bases). This CDR3 is 13 amino acids long. Germline V gene sequence: CDR1 SEHNR, CDR2 FQNEAQ (reference sequence). The V and J ends lost 0 bases and 6 bases respectively, with 8 bases between them. The CDR3 DNA sequence: TGTGCCAGCAGCTTAGCACAGGGCGATGGCTACACCTTC. It is translated as CASSLAQGDGYTF.

The chain couples TRBV23-1 to TRBJ2-7; D not certain. TRBV23-1 is classed as an ORF, of uncertain function. V was pared by 0 bases and J by 2 bases, with 5 bases between. The CDR3 runs 13 residues. In DNA, the CDR3 is TGCGCCAGCAGTCAATCGAGACCCTACGAGCAGTACTTC. As protein: CASSQSRPYEQYF.